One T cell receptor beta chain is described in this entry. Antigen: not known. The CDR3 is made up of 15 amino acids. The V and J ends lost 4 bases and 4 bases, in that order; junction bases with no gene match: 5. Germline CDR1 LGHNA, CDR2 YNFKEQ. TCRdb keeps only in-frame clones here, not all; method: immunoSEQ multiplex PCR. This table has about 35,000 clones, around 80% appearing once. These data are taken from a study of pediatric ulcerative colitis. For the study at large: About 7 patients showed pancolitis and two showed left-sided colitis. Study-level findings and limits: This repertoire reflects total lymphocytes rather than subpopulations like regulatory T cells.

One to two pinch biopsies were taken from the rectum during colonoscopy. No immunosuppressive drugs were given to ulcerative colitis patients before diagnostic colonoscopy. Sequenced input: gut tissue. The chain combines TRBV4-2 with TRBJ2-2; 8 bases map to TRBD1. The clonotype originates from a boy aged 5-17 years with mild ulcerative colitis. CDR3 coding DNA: TGTGCCAGCAGCCGCGGACAGGGATTCACCGGGGAGCTGTTTTTT. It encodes CASSRGQGFTGELFF.